Below, one TCR beta chain is given with its context. The data were taken from a study of blood T cell repertoires in COVID-19. The wider study: In each case, the material was cDNA or gDNA derived from T cells, B-cell-depleted T cells, or PBMCs.

This CDR3 comprises 13 residues. V lost 0 bases and J 2 bases, leaving 5 bases between the germline ends. The germline V gene encodes CDR1 SGHTA and CDR2 FQGTGA. Per the original methods: Reference gene primer amplification in the assay estimated nucleated cell counts. The method was immunoSEQ multiplex PCR; TCRdb's version includes in-frame clones alone and lacks a portion of them. V and J calls and clone size are as listed in that table; D and trimming were resolved from the DNA. The sample records about 94,000 clones, about 80% being singletons. This receptor was identified in a human donor in a cohort sampled during active COVID-19. The J gene is TRBJ2-7, the V gene TRBV7-3; D ambiguous. The specimen was peripheral blood. The CDR3 DNA follows: TGTGCCAGCAGCTTAACTACAGCCTACGAGCAGTACTTC. This sequence encodes CASSLTTAYEQYF.